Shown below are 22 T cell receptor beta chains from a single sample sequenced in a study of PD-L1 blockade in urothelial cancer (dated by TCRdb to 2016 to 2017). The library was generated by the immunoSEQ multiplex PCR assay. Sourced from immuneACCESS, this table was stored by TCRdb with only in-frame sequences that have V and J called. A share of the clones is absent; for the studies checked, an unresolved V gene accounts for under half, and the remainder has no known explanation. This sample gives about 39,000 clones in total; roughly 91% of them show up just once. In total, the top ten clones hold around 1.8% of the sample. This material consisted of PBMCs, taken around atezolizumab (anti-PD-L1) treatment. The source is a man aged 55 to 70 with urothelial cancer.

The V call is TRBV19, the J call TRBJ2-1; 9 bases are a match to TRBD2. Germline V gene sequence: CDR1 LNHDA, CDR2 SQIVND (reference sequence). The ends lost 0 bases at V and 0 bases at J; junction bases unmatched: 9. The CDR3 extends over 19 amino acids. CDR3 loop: CASSIDLRAGGLSYNEQFF. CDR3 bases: TGTGCCAGTAGTATAGATCTACGAGCGGGGGGTCTCTCCTACAATGAGCAGTTCTTC.

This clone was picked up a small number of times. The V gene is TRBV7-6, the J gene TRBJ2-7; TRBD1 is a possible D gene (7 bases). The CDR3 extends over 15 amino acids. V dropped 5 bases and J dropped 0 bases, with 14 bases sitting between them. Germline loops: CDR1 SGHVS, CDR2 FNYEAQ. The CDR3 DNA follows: TGTGCCAGCAGCCCCTCGGGGGACAGCTCCTACGAGCAGTACTTC. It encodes CASSPSGDSSYEQYF. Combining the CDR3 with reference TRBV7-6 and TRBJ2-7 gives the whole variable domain GAGVSQSPRYKVTKRGQDVALRCDPISGHVSLYWYRQALGQGPEFLTYFNYEAQQDKSGLPNDRFSAERPEGSISTLTIQRTEQRDSAMYRCASSPSGDSSYEQYFGPGTRLTVT.

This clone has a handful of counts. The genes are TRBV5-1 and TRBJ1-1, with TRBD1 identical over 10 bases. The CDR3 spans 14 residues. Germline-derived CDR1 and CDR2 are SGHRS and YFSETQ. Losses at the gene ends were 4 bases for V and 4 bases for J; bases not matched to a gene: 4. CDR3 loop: CASSPRTGGTEAFF. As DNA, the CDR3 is TGCGCCAGCAGCCCTAGGACAGGGGGCACTGAAGCTTTCTTT.

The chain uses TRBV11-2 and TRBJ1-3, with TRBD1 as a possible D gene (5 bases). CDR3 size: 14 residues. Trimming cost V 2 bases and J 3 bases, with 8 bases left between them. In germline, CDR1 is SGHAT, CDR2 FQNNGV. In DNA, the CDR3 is TGTGCCAGCAGCTTACAGGGATTTGGAAACACCATATATTTT. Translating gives CASSLQGFGNTIYF.

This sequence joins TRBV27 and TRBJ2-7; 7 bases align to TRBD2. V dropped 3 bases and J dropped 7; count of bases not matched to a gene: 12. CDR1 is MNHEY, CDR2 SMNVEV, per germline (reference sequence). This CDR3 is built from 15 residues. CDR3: CASSLGGIAPGEQYF. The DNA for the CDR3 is TGTGCCAGCAGTTTGGGGGGGATAGCCCCCGGGGAGCAGTACTTC.

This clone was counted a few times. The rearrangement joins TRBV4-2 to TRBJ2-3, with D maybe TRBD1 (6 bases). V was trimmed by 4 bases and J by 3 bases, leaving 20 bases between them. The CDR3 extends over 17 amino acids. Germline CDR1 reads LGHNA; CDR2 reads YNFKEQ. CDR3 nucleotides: TGTGCCAGCAGCCCACGAGGGACATCAGGGAGAACAGATACGCAGTATTTT. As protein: CASSPRGTSGRTDTQYF.

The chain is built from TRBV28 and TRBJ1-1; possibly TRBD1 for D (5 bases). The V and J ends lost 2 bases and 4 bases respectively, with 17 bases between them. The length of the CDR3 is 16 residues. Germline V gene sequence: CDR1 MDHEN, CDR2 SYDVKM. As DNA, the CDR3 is TGTGCCAGCAGTTTAATTCGAAAAGGTCAGGGCACTGAAGCTTTCTTT. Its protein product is CASSLIRKGQGTEAFF.

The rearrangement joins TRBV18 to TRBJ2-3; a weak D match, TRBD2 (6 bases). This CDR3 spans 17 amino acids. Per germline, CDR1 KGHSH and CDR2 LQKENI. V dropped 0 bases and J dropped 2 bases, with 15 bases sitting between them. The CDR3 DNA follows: TGTGCCAGCTCACCACCCGTTGGTAGCGGAAACACAGATACGCAGTATTTT. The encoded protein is CASSPPVGSGNTDTQYF. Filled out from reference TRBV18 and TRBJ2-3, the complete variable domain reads NAGVMQNPRHLVRRRGQEARLRCSPMKGHSHVYWYRQLPEEGLKFMVYLQKENIIDESGMPKERFSAEFPKEGPSILRIQQVVRGDSAAYFCASSPPVGSGNTDTQYFGPGTRLTVL.

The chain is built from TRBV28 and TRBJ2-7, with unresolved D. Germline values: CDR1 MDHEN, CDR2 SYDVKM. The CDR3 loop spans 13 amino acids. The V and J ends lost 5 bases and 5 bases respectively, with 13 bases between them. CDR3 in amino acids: CASSPQPIHEQYF. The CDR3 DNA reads TGTGCCAGCAGTCCACAGCCCATACACGAGCAGTACTTC.

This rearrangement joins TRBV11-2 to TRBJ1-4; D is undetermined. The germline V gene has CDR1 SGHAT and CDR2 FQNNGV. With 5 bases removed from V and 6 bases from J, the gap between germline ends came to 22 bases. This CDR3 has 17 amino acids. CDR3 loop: CASSSYLATQSYEKLFF. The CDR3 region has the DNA TGTGCCAGCAGCAGCTATCTGGCGACTCAGAGCTATGAAAAACTGTTTTTT.

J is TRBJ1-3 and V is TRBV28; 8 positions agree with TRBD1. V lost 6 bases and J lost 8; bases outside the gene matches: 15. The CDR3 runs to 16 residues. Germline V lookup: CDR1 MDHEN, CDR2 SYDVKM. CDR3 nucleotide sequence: TGTGCCAGCAGGGAGACAGGGGCTGCTTCAATATACACCATATATTTT. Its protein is CASRETGAASIYTIYF.

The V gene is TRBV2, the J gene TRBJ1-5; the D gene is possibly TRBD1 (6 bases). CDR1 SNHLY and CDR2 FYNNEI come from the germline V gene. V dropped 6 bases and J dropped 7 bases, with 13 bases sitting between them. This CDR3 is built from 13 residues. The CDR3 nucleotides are TGTGCCAGCAGGGACGGGACAAAACAGCCCCAGCATTTT. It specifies CASRDGTKQPQHF. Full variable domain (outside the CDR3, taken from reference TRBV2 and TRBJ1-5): EPEVTQTPSHQVTQMGQEVILRCVPISNHLYFYWYRQILGQKVEFLVSFYNNEISEKSEIFDDQFSVERPDGSNFTLKIRSTKLEDSAMYFCASRDGTKQPQHFGDGTRLSIL.

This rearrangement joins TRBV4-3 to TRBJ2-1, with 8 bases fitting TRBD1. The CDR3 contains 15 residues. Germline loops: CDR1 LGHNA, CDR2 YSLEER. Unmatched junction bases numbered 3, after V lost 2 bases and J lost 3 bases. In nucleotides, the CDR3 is TGCGCCAGCAGCCAAAGGACAGGGAACTACAATGAGCAGTTCTTC. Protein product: CASSQRTGNYNEQFF.

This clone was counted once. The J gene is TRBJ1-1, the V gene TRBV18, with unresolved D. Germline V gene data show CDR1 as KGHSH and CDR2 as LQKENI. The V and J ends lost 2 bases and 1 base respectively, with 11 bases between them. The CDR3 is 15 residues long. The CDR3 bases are TGTGCCAGCTCACCAAAGCGGGCGCCGAACACTGAAGCTTTCTTT. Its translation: CASSPKRAPNTEAFF.

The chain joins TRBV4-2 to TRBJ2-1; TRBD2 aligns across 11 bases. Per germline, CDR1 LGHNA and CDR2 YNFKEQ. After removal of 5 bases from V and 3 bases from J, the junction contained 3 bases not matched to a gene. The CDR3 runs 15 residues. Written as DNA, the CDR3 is TGTGCCAGCAGCTCTACTAGCGGGAGCTACAATGAGCAGTTCTTC. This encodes CASSSTSGSYNEQFF.

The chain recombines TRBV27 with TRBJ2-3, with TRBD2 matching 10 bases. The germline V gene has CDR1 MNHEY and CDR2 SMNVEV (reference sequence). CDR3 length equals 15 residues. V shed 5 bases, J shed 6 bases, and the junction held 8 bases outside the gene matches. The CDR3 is CASSRGLAGVDTQYF. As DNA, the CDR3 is TGTGCCAGCAGTCGAGGGCTAGCGGGAGTGGATACGCAGTATTTT.

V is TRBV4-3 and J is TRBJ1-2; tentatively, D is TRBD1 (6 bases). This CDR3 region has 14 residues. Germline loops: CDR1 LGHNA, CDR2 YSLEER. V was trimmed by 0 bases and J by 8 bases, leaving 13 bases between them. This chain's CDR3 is CASSQEQGIGGYTF. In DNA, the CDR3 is TGCGCCAGCAGCCAAGAACAGGGCATTGGGGGCTACACCTTC.

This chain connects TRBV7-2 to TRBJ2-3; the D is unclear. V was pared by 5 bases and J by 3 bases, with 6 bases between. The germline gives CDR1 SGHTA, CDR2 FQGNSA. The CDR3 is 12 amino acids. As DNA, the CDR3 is TGTGCCAGCAGCCTAATAACAGATACGCAGTATTTT. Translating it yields CASSLITDTQYF.

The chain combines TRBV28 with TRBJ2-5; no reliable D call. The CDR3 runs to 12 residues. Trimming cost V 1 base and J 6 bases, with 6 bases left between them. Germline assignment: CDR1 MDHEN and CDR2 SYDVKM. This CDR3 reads CASSLLEKTQYF. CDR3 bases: TGTGCCAGCAGTTTATTGGAGAAGACCCAGTACTTC.

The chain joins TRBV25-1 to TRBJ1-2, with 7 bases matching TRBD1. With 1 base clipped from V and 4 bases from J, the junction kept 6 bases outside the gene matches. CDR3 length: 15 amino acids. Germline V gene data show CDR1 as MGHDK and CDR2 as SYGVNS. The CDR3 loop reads CASSEWKGAGYGYTF. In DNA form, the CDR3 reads TGTGCCAGCAGTGAATGGAAGGGGGCTGGCTATGGCTACACCTTC.

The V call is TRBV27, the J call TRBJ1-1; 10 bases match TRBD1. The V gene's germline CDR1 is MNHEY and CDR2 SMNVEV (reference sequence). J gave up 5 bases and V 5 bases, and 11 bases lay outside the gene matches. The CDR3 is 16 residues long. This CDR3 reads CASSPGTGVWVTEAFF. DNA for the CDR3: TGTGCCAGCAGTCCAGGGACAGGGGTTTGGGTTACTGAAGCTTTCTTT.

CDR3 amino acids: CAWSYRAFAGNEQYF. The CDR3 region has the DNA TGTGCCTGGAGCTACCGCGCTTTCGCAGGGAACGAGCAGTACTTC. This chain joins TRBV30 and TRBJ2-7; D is perhaps TRBD1 (5 bases). CDR3 length: 15 amino acids. With 3 bases removed from V and 5 bases from J, the gap between germline ends came to 20 bases. Germline CDR1 is GTSNPN and CDR2 is SVGIG (reference sequence).